This T cell receptor beta chain was found in a study of blood T cell repertoires in COVID-19. Sequencing used immunoSEQ multiplex PCR; TCRdb keeps in-frame clones, though not all of them. The sample records under 300,000 clones, roughly nine tenths being singletons. The sequenced sample consisted of PBMCs or T cells enriched from blood (not recorded which). The receptor was derived from a human donor in a cohort exposed to, infected with or recovered from COVID-19 (not recorded which). The donor label of this sample is uncertain.

The CDR3 DNA sequence: TGTGCCAGCAGCTTCAGTGAGACAGGGACTGAAGAGACCCAGTACTTC. Its protein product is CASSFSETGTEETQYF. This chain joins TRBV5-6 and TRBJ2-5; perhaps TRBD1 as D (7 bases). The V gene lost 2 bases and the J gene lost 3 bases, with 17 bases spanning the gap. The CDR3 runs 16 residues. Germline V gene data show CDR1 as SGHDT and CDR2 as YYEEEE.